These 8 T cell receptor beta chains share one sample of origin, sequenced in a study of regulatory T cells in long-lasting Graves disease. As to time point: newly diagnosed GD, antithyroid drugs for less than 3 months. Construction of the TCR library relied on RNA isolated from PBMCs. Combining iRepertoire HTBI primers with Arm-PCR of CDR3 regions, the authors built TCR beta libraries. TCRdb re-analysed the multiplex PCR reads in MiXCR, keeping a single row per CDR3 protein. Among roughly 420,000 distinct CDR3 sequences listed, less than 20% were seen once. The input for sequencing was peripheral blood mononuclear cells (PBMCs), taken at new diagnosis, from a patient treated with antithyroid drugs. The receptors were sampled from a female donor with Graves disease.

This clonotype has at least ten counts. The chain combines TRBV5-1 with TRBJ2-3; 10 bases line up with TRBD2. Trimming removed 4 bases from V and 2 bases from J; junction bases left unmatched: 7. The CDR3 length is 16 residues. Germline CDR1 is SGHRS and CDR2 is YFSETQ. The CDR3: CASSPGLAEITDTQYF. CDR3 coding DNA: TGCGCCAGCAGCCCTGGACTAGCGGAAATCACAGATACGCAGTATTTT.

This clonotype has a count of ten or more. V is TRBV12-3 or TRBV12-4 and J is TRBJ1-3, with 9 positions matching TRBD1. V dropped 7 bases and J dropped 0; count of bases not matched to a gene: 10. The CDR3 is made up of 17 amino acids. The CDR3 DNA reads TGTGCCAGCAAGTCGAGGGACAGGGCCCGCTCTGGAAACACCATATATTTT. The encoded protein is CASKSRDRARSGNTIYF.

The chain uses TRBV4-1 and TRBJ1-3; D unclear. The length of the CDR3 is 15 residues. The V end lost 4 bases, the J end lost 2 bases, and 12 bases lay between the germline ends. The V gene's germline CDR1 is MGHRA and CDR2 YSYEKL. The CDR3 here is CASSPWEGTGNTIYF. The CDR3 bases are TGCGCCAGCAGCCCCTGGGAGGGAACTGGAAACACCATATATTTT.

Note on this clonotype: A far more abundant clone sits one base away, making this likely a read error. This chain links TRBV12-3 or TRBV12-4 with TRBJ2-1; 12 nucleotides align to TRBD2. The CDR3 loop spans 18 amino acids. CDR3 nucleotide sequence: TGTGCCGGCAGTTACCGGGCGGCGGGACTAGCGGGCCCGAATGAGCAGTTCTTC. Translating gives CAGSYRAAGLAGPNEQFF.

At least ten counts were recorded for this clonotype. The J gene is TRBJ2-7, the V gene TRBV20-1, with 9 positions matching TRBD1. Germline lookup yields CDR1 DFQATT and CDR2 SNEGSKA (reference sequence). The CDR3 spans 14 residues. Trimming cost V 0 bases and J 5 bases; bases outside gene matches: 5. This chain's CDR3 is CSARDPGQGHEQYF. CDR3 DNA: TGCAGTGCTAGAGATCCGGGACAGGGTCACGAGCAGTACTTC.

This clonotype has just a few counts. This rearrangement joins TRBV6-1 to TRBJ2-1; 9 positions agree with TRBD2. The CDR3 is 16 amino acids. Trimming removed 7 bases from V and 5 bases from J; junction bases left unmatched: 12. The germline V gene encodes CDR1 MNHNS and CDR2 SASEGT. CDR3 sequence (DNA): TGTGCCAGCACCGGGAGGGCGGGAGGGCCCAACAATGAGCAGTTCTTC. This sequence encodes CASTGRAGGPNNEQFF.

Ten or more counts support this clonotype. The chain has TRBV24-1 and TRBJ2-2; 10 bases line up with TRBD1. The CDR3 is 17 residues long. Losses at the gene ends were 6 bases for V and 7 bases for J; bases not matched to a gene: 13. CDR1 KGHDR and CDR2 SFDVKD come from the germline V gene. The CDR3, as DNA: TGTGCCACCAGTACCTTAGGGGACAGGGGCCGTGACGGGGAGCTGTTTTTT. Translation gives CATSTLGDRGRDGELFF.

Notes on this clonotype: This likely comes from a read error, as the CDR3 has no conserved phenylalanine or tryptophan at its end. The chain uses TRBV3-1 and TRBJ1-1; TRBD1 might be the D (6 bases). Germline V gives CDR1 LGHDT, CDR2 YNNKEL (reference sequence). CDR3 size: 14 residues. The ends were cut back, 6 bases at V and 0 bases at J, with 11 bases in the middle. The CDR3 sequence is CASSLQGMNTEAFL. Written as DNA, the CDR3 is TGTGCCAGCAGTCTTCAGGGGATGAACACTGAAGCTTTCCTT.